This T cell receptor beta chain was retrieved from a study of regulatory T cells in long-lasting Graves disease. A word on this clonotype: Its antigen is unknown.

This CDR3 has 14 residues. Trimming pared 0 bases from V and 3 bases from J, leaving 9 bases between. The germline gives CDR1 SGDLS, CDR2 YYNGEE. General observations from the study: It was in persistent disease that TRBV28, TRBJ1-2 and TRBJ2-5 were favored.

For TCR beta, libraries came from iRepertoire HTBI primers and Arm-PCR of CDR3 regions. TCRdb re-called the multiplex PCR reads through MiXCR, storing one row per CDR3 protein. The table includes around 420,000 distinct CDR3 sequences, 15% detected once. Regarding time point: newly diagnosed GD, antithyroid drugs for less than 3 months. Following extraction of RNA from PBMCs, that RNA was used to make the TCR library. Enrollment of patients was through an endocrinology department in Xi'an, China. The sequence derives from a female donor with Graves disease. This rearrangement joins TRBV9 to TRBJ1-1; no clear D gene. The material sequenced was peripheral blood mononuclear cells (PBMCs), taken at new diagnosis, from a patient treated with antithyroid drugs. CDR3 region: CASSVGATDTEAFF. CDR3 coding DNA: TGTGCCAGCAGCGTAGGGGCAACGGACACTGAAGCTTTCTTT.